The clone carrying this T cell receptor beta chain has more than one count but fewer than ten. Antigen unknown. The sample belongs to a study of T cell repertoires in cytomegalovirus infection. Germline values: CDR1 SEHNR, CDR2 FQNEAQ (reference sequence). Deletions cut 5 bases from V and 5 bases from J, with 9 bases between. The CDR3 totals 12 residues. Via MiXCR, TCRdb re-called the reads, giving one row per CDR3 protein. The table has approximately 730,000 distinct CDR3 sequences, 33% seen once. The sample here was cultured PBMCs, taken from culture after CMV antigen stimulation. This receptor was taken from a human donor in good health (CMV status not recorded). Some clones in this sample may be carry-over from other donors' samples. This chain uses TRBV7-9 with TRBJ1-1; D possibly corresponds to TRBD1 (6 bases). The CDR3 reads CASSIDRTEAFF. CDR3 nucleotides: TGTGCCAGCAGCATAGACAGGACTGAAGCTTTCTTT.